This record concerns one TCR beta chain sequence. Repertoires were generated with immunoSEQ multiplex PCR, while TCRdb's copy carries only in-frame clones and drops some. The top ten hold 3% to 4.5% of the sample, which has about 7,400 clones, more than 30% seen once. The record originates from a study of graft-versus-host responses after intestinal transplantation. Turning to the study itself: Uniformly, recipients were administered anti-thymocyte globulin induction with subsequent tacrolimus and steroids for 3 to 4 years.

Post-reaction, proliferating CD3+CD4+ and CD3+CD8+ responders (CFSE-low) were sorted. The junction had 2 bases not matched to a gene; V was cut back by 4 bases and J by 5 bases. CDR3 length: 13 residues. J is TRBJ1-3 and V is TRBV23-1; TRBD1 aligns across 7 bases. TRBV23-1 is annotated as an ORF whose role is uncertain. The material was alloreactive CD4+ T cells from a mixed lymphocyte reaction culture, obtained before transplantation. As for subset: CFSE-low proliferating T cells sorted from roughly 6-day pre-transplant mixed lymphocyte reaction (GvH or HvG direction). This TCR came from a human patient who was an organ donor for intestinal transplantation. CDR3 loop: CASSPGQRNTIYF. The CDR3 DNA sequence: TGCGCCAGCAGTCCGGGACAGAGAAACACCATATATTTT.